One sample yielded the 9 T cell receptor beta chains listed below, sequenced in a study of OX40 agonist ivuxolimab in advanced cancers. This table comes from immunoSEQ multiplex PCR, and its TCRdb copy is limited to in-frame clones, with some not included. The repertoire includes about 34,000 clones, about four fifths of them detected once, and over 2.5% sits in the top ten. The specimen was CD4+ or CD8+ T cells sorted from blood, collected in a trial of the OX40 agonist ivuxolimab. The receptors here all came from an adult with an advanced solid tumor such as melanoma, head and neck, liver or kidney cancer.

This clone was detected a few times. The chain couples TRBV19 to TRBJ2-1; D call uncertain. The CDR3 contains 13 residues. Germline values: CDR1 LNHDA, CDR2 SQIVND (reference sequence). The V and J ends lost 4 bases and 8 bases respectively, with 12 bases between them. CDR3 residues: CASSRSLLDEQFF. The CDR3 nucleotides read TGTGCCAGTAGTAGGTCTCTCCTGGATGAGCAGTTCTTC.

This chain uses TRBV6-6 with TRBJ1-5, with D uncertain. CDR1 and CDR2 from the germline V gene are MNHNY and SVGAGI (reference sequence). V lost 5 bases to trimming and J lost 3 bases, with 14 bases between them. This CDR3 has 15 residues. The chain's CDR3 is CASSKVTRVNQPQHF. The CDR3, as DNA: TGTGCCAGCAGTAAGGTCACAAGGGTCAATCAGCCCCAGCATTTT.

This chain uses TRBV27 with TRBJ2-4; D is undetermined. Germline lookup yields CDR1 MNHEY and CDR2 SMNVEV (reference sequence). This CDR3 has 15 residues. V lost 6 bases, J lost 0 bases, and 12 bases lay in between. CDR3 region: CASSPLRVAKNIQYF. The CDR3 nucleotides read TGTGCCAGCAGCCCGCTTAGGGTAGCCAAAAACATTCAGTACTTC.

This chain connects TRBV7-6 to TRBJ2-2; D perhaps matches TRBD2 (7 bases). Per the germline V gene, CDR1 is SGHVS and CDR2 is FNYEAQ. The V end lost 5 bases, the J end lost 6 bases, and 13 bases lay between the germline ends. The length of the CDR3 is 14 residues. As DNA, the CDR3 is TGTGCCAGCAGCGCCCGGGGGGCGGCCGGGGAGCTGTTTTTT. Translating it yields CASSARGAAGELFF.

This CDR3 is CASSFGGGAIETQYF. In nucleotides, the CDR3 is TGTGCCAGCAGCTTCGGCGGGGGGGCCATAGAGACCCAGTACTTC. The gene calls are TRBV28 and TRBJ2-5; 9 positions match TRBD2. The V gene's germline CDR1 is MDHEN and CDR2 SYDVKM. The CDR3 has 15 amino acids. Trimming removed 6 bases from V and 4 bases from J; junction bases left unmatched: 9.

V and J are TRBV7-6 and TRBJ2-1, with 10 positions matching TRBD1. Per germline, CDR1 SGHVS and CDR2 FNYEAQ. CDR3 length equals 14 residues. Trimming at V came to 4 bases and at J to 5 bases, leaving 2 bases not matched to a gene. CDR3 in amino acids: CASSSGQGNNEQFF. The CDR3, as DNA: TGTGCCAGCAGCTCGGGACAGGGGAACAATGAGCAGTTCTTC.

The chain is built from TRBV6-5 and TRBJ2-5; no firm D call. Germline-derived CDR1 and CDR2 are MNHEY and SVGAGI. V lost 4 bases and J lost 3, with 9 bases in between. CDR3 length: 13 residues. CDR3 bases: TGTGCCAGCAGTTTTTCAGGCAAAGAGACCCAGTACTTC. Its protein is CASSFSGKETQYF.

CDR3 coding DNA: TGTGCCACCAGCAGAGATACAGGTGGGGCCAACGTCCTGACTTTC. Amino acid sequence: CATSRDTGGANVLTF. J is TRBJ2-6 and V is TRBV15; tentatively, D is TRBD1 (5 bases). Deletions cut 0 bases from V and 3 bases from J, with 6 bases between. Germline V gene data show CDR1 as LNHNV and CDR2 as YYDKDF (reference sequence). The CDR3 contains 15 residues.

The V call is TRBV19, the J call TRBJ2-2, with D maybe TRBD2 (5 bases). CDR1 is LNHDA, CDR2 SQIVND, per germline (reference sequence). This CDR3 contains 16 residues. Trimming removed 6 bases from V and 5 bases from J, with 19 bases in between. The CDR3 sequence: CASSPRGLVLTGELFF. DNA for the CDR3: TGTGCCAGTAGCCCCCGCGGACTTGTTTTGACCGGGGAGCTGTTTTTT.